Reported below is one TCR beta chain. Investigators prepared the TCR beta libraries by applying iRepertoire HTBI primers and Arm-PCR of CDR3 regions. TCRdb reprocessed the multiplex PCR reads with MiXCR, giving one entry per CDR3 protein. Among just over 600,000 distinct CDR3 sequences, 16% were seen once, and the ten largest hold 18%. The data were taken from a study of regulatory T cells in long-lasting Graves disease. Looked up from germline, CDR1 is DFQATT and CDR2 is SNEGSKA (reference sequence). The CDR3 has 14 residues. V was shortened by 8 bases and J by 1 base, with 16 bases between the two germline ends. Time point of the sample: newly diagnosed GD, antithyroid drugs for less than 3 months. Generation of the TCR library employed RNA extracted from PBMCs. These data are also associated with another study on T cells in Graves' hyperthyroidism and ophthalmopathy. In that study: An absence of ophthalmopathy progression within 18 months meant stable Graves' hyperthyroidism. With the HTBI primer set, the TCR CDR3 went through a first round of RT-PCR. Separating ophthalmopathy from stable hyperthyroidism was achieved by a 13 V-J model. The model identified upcoming ophthalmopathy a median around 7.1 months ahead of onset.

This specimen was peripheral blood mononuclear cells (PBMCs), taken at new diagnosis, from a patient treated with antithyroid drugs. The rearrangement links TRBV20-1 to TRBJ2-3; the D gene is possibly TRBD2 (7 bases). The TCR comes from a woman aged 30 to 39 with Graves disease. For the CDR3, the DNA is TGCAGTTCTCAAGGGGGGGCTCGCACAGATACGCAGTATTTT. This gives the protein CSSQGGARTDTQYF.